The next 14 T cell receptor beta chains were all read from a single sample in a study of CD8 T cells in ankylosing spondylitis. TCRdb re-derived calls from the 5' RACE reads in MiXCR, one entry per CDR3 protein. This sample has around 180,000 distinct CDR3 sequences; about 18% occur once, and the top ten carry 3.5% to 5%. Sample: blood, either unsorted or a sorted T cell fraction (not recorded which). The receptors originated from a male donor aged 10-29 years with ankylosing spondylitis or in good health (not recorded which).

This clonotype was picked up many times. CDR3 nucleotides: TGTGCCAGCAGCAACCCCCCCCAGAATAGCTACTACGAGCAGTACGTC. Translating gives CASSNPPQNSYYEQYV. This chain links TRBV6-2 or TRBV6-3 with TRBJ2-7; D unresolved. CDR1 MNHEY and CDR2 SVGEGT come from the germline V gene. CDR3 size: 16 residues. Trimming shortened V by 6 bases and J by 3 bases, and 21 bases separated the two germline ends.

This clonotype was observed a handful of times. The chain recombines TRBV20-1 with TRBJ2-7, with D hard to call. CDR1 DFQATT and CDR2 SNEGSKA come from the germline V gene (reference sequence). With 3 bases removed from V and 2 bases from J, the gap between germline ends came to 8 bases. The length of the CDR3 is 12 residues. The CDR3 DNA reads TGCAGTGCTAGGGCTGCACCCTACGAGCAGTACGTC. It specifies CSARAAPYEQYV.

The CDR3 here is CASLGGLHTEAFF. The CDR3 DNA follows: TGTGCCAGCCTCGGAGGTTTGCACACTGAAGCTTTCTTT. This chain uses TRBV27 with TRBJ1-1; no clear D. The CDR3 is 13 residues long. Germline CDR1 MNHEY, CDR2 SMNVEV (reference sequence). Trimming left V 8 bases short and J 3 bases short, with 13 bases between.

In its sample, this clonotype was seen many times. The genes are TRBV12-3 or TRBV12-4 and TRBJ1-4, with a tentative D call TRBD1 (5 bases). The V gene lost 5 bases and the J gene lost 7 bases, with 11 bases spanning the gap. The CDR3 covers 13 residues. CDR3 coding DNA: TGTGCCAGCAGTCGGGACCTTATTGAAAAACTGTTTTTT. This translates into CASSRDLIEKLFF.

The table lists this clonotype with many counts. The CDR3 DNA is TGTGCCAGTAGTATTAAAGGGGATAGCAATCAGCCCCAGCATTTT. Translation gives CASSIKGDSNQPQHF. The chain carries TRBV19 and TRBJ1-5; perhaps TRBD1 as D (5 bases). CDR3 length equals 15 residues. Germline V gene data show CDR1 as LNHDA and CDR2 as SQIVND (reference sequence). Trimming cost V 3 bases and J 0 bases, with 9 bases left between them.

The rearrangement links TRBV20-1 to TRBJ2-7, with 10 bases fitting TRBD2. V shed 5 bases, J shed 4 bases, and the junction held 14 bases outside the gene matches. CDR1 DFQATT and CDR2 SNEGSKA come from the germline V gene (reference sequence). The length of the CDR3 is 16 residues. CDR3 sequence (DNA): TGCAGTGCTCCAAGTCAACGTAGCGGGAGGAGGTACGAGCAGTACTTC. Its translation: CSAPSQRSGRRYEQYF.

Ten or more counts support this clonotype. In nucleotides, the CDR3 is TGCGCCAGCAGCTTGGGGGACAGGTCAACAATGGGGACCGGGGAGCTGTTTTTT. Translating gives CASSLGDRSTMGTGELFF. J is TRBJ2-2 and V is TRBV5-1; TRBD1 aligns across 8 bases. The CDR3 contains 18 residues. With 0 bases clipped from V and 5 bases from J, the junction kept 12 bases outside the gene matches. Germline CDR1 is SGHRS and CDR2 is YFSETQ. Full variable domain (rest looked up from reference TRBV5-1 and TRBJ2-2): KAGVTQTPRYLIKTRGQQVTLSCSPISGHRSVSWYQQTPGQGLQFLFEYFSETQRNKGNFPGRFSGRQFSNSRSEMNVSTLELGDSALYLCASSLGDRSTMGTGELFFGEGSRLTVL.

This clonotype was detected ten times or more. The V call is TRBV4-3, the J call TRBJ2-3; TRBD2 matches 7 bases. The CDR3 consists of 16 residues. The V gene end was trimmed by 1 base and the J gene end by 0 bases; junction bases not matched to a gene: 4. In germline, CDR1 is LGHNA, CDR2 YSLEER. CDR3 residues: CASSQVPSGSTDTQYF. The DNA for the CDR3 is TGCGCCAGCAGCCAAGTTCCTAGCGGTAGCACAGATACGCAGTATTTT.

This clonotype appeared many times. The rearrangement joins TRBV6-2 or TRBV6-3 to TRBJ2-1, with 10 bases that match TRBD2. Looked up from germline, CDR1 is MNHEY and CDR2 is SVGEGT. J was trimmed by 4 bases and V by 3 bases; bases with no gene match: 3. The CDR3 has 15 residues. CDR3 in amino acids: CASSYRTSGYNEQFF. As DNA, the CDR3 is TGTGCCAGCAGTTATCGGACTAGCGGATACAATGAGCAGTTCTTC.

This clonotype has a count of ten or more. The rearrangement links TRBV21-1 to TRBJ2-7; TRBD2, the table's D call, was not compared with the DNA. TRBV21-1 is noted as a pseudogene. This CDR3 is 15 amino acids long. The CDR3 DNA reads TGTGCCAGCAGCTCCCGGGTCCATCGGAGGTGCGAGCAGTACGTC. Protein: CASSSRVHRRCEQYV.

This clonotype came up many times. This chain's CDR3 is CASTLGQPLTYGYTF. In DNA form, the CDR3 reads TGTGCCAGCACCCTCGGACAGCCTCTCACCTATGGCTACACCTTC. The rearrangement links TRBV12-3 or TRBV12-4 to TRBJ1-2; the D gene is possibly TRBD1 (6 bases). There are 15 residues in the CDR3. Trimming removed 7 bases from V and 4 bases from J, with 19 bases in between.

This clonotype was recorded a few times. V is TRBV7-2 and J is TRBJ2-1; TRBD2 agrees at 9 bases. V lost 6 bases to trimming and J lost 7 bases; unmatched junction nucleotides: 7. Germline CDR1 reads SGHTA; CDR2 reads FQGNSA. This CDR3 has 14 residues. CDR3 sequence reads: CASRLSGSRNEQFF. For the CDR3, the DNA is TGTGCCAGCAGGCTTAGCGGGAGTAGGAATGAGCAGTTCTTC.

This clonotype was recorded at least ten times. The chain couples TRBV12-3 or TRBV12-4 to TRBJ2-7; D ambiguous. V was clipped by 3 bases and J by 5 bases, with 5 bases between them. This CDR3 comprises 11 residues. The CDR3 loop is CASSLSNEQYF. CDR3 coding DNA: TGTGCCAGCAGTTTGTCCAACGAGCAGTACTTC.

This clonotype has ten or more counts. This rearrangement joins TRBV20-1 to TRBJ1-2; D possibly corresponds to TRBD1 (5 bases). The V gene's germline CDR1 is DFQATT and CDR2 SNEGSKA (reference sequence). V was cut by 3 bases and J by 6 bases, with 11 bases left in between. This CDR3 is built from 12 residues. Here the CDR3 reads CSASQGTDGYTF. The DNA for the CDR3 is TGCAGTGCTAGTCAGGGAACGGATGGCTACACCTTC.